The rows below give T cell receptor beta chains drawn from one sample of a study of identical twins. MiXCR, run by TCRdb on the 5' RACE reads, gives a single entry per CDR3 protein. Of 350,000 to 500,000 distinct CDR3 sequences in the sample, 18% were seen once. The material sequenced was naive T cells sorted from blood. The receptor set was obtained from a man in his forties or fifties in good health. Each CDR3 is given with its conserved first and last residue. The D gene is left open where the match is weak. Clone size appears in some rows only: once, few, many, or a class for an expanded clone.

14 TRBJ2-2 - many TRBV7-8 TGTGCCAGCAGCCCCCCCACTAGGGCGGGGGAGCTGTTTTTT CASSPPTRAGELFF
14 TRBJ1-6 TRBD1 - TRBV5-1 TGCGCCAGCAGCTTCGGACAGGGAGAATCACCCCTCCACTTT CASSFGQGESPLHF
14 TRBJ2-7 - many TRBV5-1 TGCGCCAGCAGCTTGGACCCTGGGGGGTACGAGCAGTACTTC CASSLDPGGYEQYF
13 TRBJ2-2 - many TRBV20-1 TGCAGTGCTAGAGACCCTAACACCGGGGAGCTGTTTTTT CSARDPNTGELFF
13 TRBJ2-1 TRBD2 few TRBV10-3 TGTGCCATCTTAGCGGGGGGTTACAATGAGCAGTTCTTC CAILAGGYNEQFF
14 TRBJ1-3 TRBD1 many TRBV25-1 TGTGCCAGCAAGCACAGGGGTTCTGGAAACACCATATATTTT CASKHRGSGNTIYF
13 TRBJ2-5 - - TRBV12-3/TRBV12-4 TGTGCCAGCAGTTTTTGGAATTCACAGGTCCAGTACTTC CASSFWNSQVQYF
18 TRBJ2-2 - few TRBV7-8 TGTGCCAGCCCTCCGGCCGGGGGGCTACCAAGAAACACCGGGGAGCTGTTTTTT CASPPAGGLPRNTGELFF
14 TRBJ2-1 - many TRBV18 TGTGCCAGCTCACCAGAGACGGGCATGGGTGAGCAGTTCTTC CASSPETGMGEQFF
17 TRBJ2-1 TRBD1 - TRBV5-5 TGTGCCAGCAGCCTAACCCTGACAGGGAACGTCTACAATGAGCAGTTCTTC CASSLTLTGNVYNEQFF
11 TRBJ2-1 - few TRBV20-1 TGCAGTGCTAGGGAATTGGGGGCCAACTTCTTC CSARELGANFF
13 TRBJ1-4 TRBD1 many TRBV20-1 TGCAGTCCGACCGGGACAGCGGATGAAAAACTGTTTTTT CSPTGTADEKLFF
13 TRBJ2-2 TRBD1 few TRBV20-1 TGCAGTGCTCCCGACAGGGGCCTGAGGGAGCTGTTTTTT CSAPDRGLRELFF
16 TRBJ2-3 - few TRBV5-1 TGCGCCAGCAGCACCACATCGGGAGTTTATACAGATACGCAGTATTTT CASSTTSGVYTDTQYF
14 TRBJ2-3 TRBD2 many TRBV5-1 TGCGCCAGCAGCCTTAGCGGGAGTGAAGATACGCAGTATTTT CASSLSGSEDTQYF
13 TRBJ2-3 - few TRBV5-4 TGTGCCAGCAGCTCCCCGATTACAGATACGCAGTATTTT CASSSPITDTQYF
12 TRBJ1-2 TRBD1 many TRBV20-1 TGCAGTGCTAGAGATCGAGGGGGCGGCTACACCTTC CSARDRGGGYTF
15 TRBJ2-1 - - TRBV24-1 TGTGCCACCAGTGACGGGACCGGAGCCTACAATGAGCAGTTCTTC CATSDGTGAYNEQFF
15 TRBJ2-7 TRBD1 - TRBV11-2 TGTGCCAGCAGCTTAGTCAGGGGGCCCTCCTACGAGCAGTACTTC CASSLVRGPSYEQYF
16 TRBJ2-3 TRBD2 - TRBV12-3/TRBV12-4 TGTGCCAGCAGGGGACTAGCGGGGGGGCCTGTAGATACGCAGTATTTT CASRGLAGGPVDTQYF
15 TRBJ1-5 TRBD1 - TRBV7-8 TGTGCCAGCAGCTTAAAGGGACAGGCCAATCAGCCCCAGCATTTT CASSLKGQANQPQHF
14 TRBJ2-7 TRBD1 - TRBV11-2 TGTGCCAGCAGCTTGACGGACAGGGACTACGAGCAGTACTTC CASSLTDRDYEQYF
16 TRBJ2-1 TRBD2 many TRBV20-1 TGCAGTGCTTGGACTAGCGGGAGGGCCCGGTTGGGTGAGCAGTTCTTC CSAWTSGRARLGEQFF
17 TRBJ2-7 TRBD2 - TRBV12-3/TRBV12-4 TGTGCCAGCAGTCTCATGGGGTTAGCGGGAGGCCCCTACGAGCAGTACTTC CASSLMGLAGGPYEQYF
18 TRBJ2-3 TRBD2 - TRBV11-1 TGTGCCAGCAGCTTATTTTCGAGGGGACTAGTACTGACAGATACGCAGTATTTT CASSLFSRGLVLTDTQYF
16 TRBJ2-3 TRBD2 - TRBV20-1 TGCAGTGCTAGTTTCACTAGCGGGCCCTATTTGGATACGCAGTATTTT CSASFTSGPYLDTQYF
14 TRBJ2-1 - - TRBV20-1 TGCAGTGCTAGTCCCTCGAGGGCCCACAATGAGCAGTTCTTC CSASPSRAHNEQFF
13 TRBJ2-7 - - TRBV29-1 TGCAGCGTTGCGATGGGATTTCGGGTCGAGCAGTACTTC CSVAMGFRVEQYF
14 TRBJ1-2 TRBD1 - TRBV24-1 TGTGCCACCAGTCCGACAGGGGGCGGCAGTGGCTACACCTTC CATSPTGGGSGYTF
13 TRBJ2-1 TRBD2 few TRBV5-6 TGTGCCAGCAGCTCCGGGACTAGCGGGAGAGTATTCTTC CASSSGTSGRVFF
15 TRBJ2-3 TRBD1 many TRBV27 TGTGCCAGCAGGACGGGACAGGGCTGGTCAGATACGCAGTATTTT CASRTGQGWSDTQYF
15 TRBJ2-5 TRBD1 - TRBV5-1 TGCGCCAGCAGCCCCCCGGGACAGGGAGGAGAGACCCAGTACTTC CASSPPGQGGETQYF
14 TRBJ1-5 TRBD1 few TRBV3-1 TGTGCCAGCAGTACCGGGACAGGGGGCGAGCCCCAGCATTTT CASSTGTGGEPQHF
17 TRBJ1-5 TRBD1 - TRBV6-5 TGTGCCAGCAGTTACTCGAGGCAGGGGGTTGCGGGTCAGCCCCAGCATTTT CASSYSRQGVAGQPQHF
13 TRBJ1-2 - few TRBV29-1 TGCAGCGTTCGGAACAGGGCTAACTATGGCTACACCTTC CSVRNRANYGYTF
15 TRBJ2-3 - few TRBV20-1 TGCAGTGCGTGGACTCTCCTGGGGCGCCCAGATACGCAGTATTTT CSAWTLLGRPDTQYF
15 TRBJ2-1 TRBD2 - TRBV10-3 TGTGCCATCAGTGAGGACGGGAGGACCTACAATGAGCAGTTCTTC CAISEDGRTYNEQFF
12 TRBJ2-1 - few TRBV6-1 TGTGCCAGCTCTGGGACCACCAATGAGCAGTTCTTC CASSGTTNEQFF